The 19 T cell receptor beta chains below come from one sample, sequenced in a study of blood T cells in healthy people across ages. A second PCR, run for about 6 to 11 cycles, used a sample-barcoded 5' primer plus a J-beta primer mix. Using its own MiXCR run on the 5' RACE reads, TCRdb lists one record per CDR3 protein. In the table there are 1.5 million or so distinct CDR3 sequences, roughly 43% of which are singletons. Source material: blood. These receptor sequences come from a woman under 30 in good health.

This clonotype was picked up many times. V is TRBV5-1 and J is TRBJ2-7; D may correspond to TRBD1 or TRBD2 (5 bases each). The CDR3 is made up of 14 amino acids. Germline lookup yields CDR1 SGHRS and CDR2 YFSETQ. With 5 bases removed from V and 3 bases from J, the gap between germline ends came to 15 bases. The CDR3 here is CASSLQGRDYEQYF. As DNA, the CDR3 is TGCGCCAGCAGTCTCCAGGGACGCGACTACGAGCAGTACTTC.

This chain links TRBV12-5 with TRBJ2-7; TRBD1 aligns across 7 bases. CDR1 is LGHNT and CDR2 is FRNRAP in the germline V gene. J was trimmed by 3 bases and V by 4 bases; bases with no gene match: 12. There are 16 residues in the CDR3. The CDR3 DNA sequence: TGTGCTAGTGGTTCCCAGAGGGGGCGACTCATCTACGAGCAGTACTTC. Translating it yields CASGSQRGRLIYEQYF. The entire variable domain, with the rest obtained from reference TRBV12-5 and TRBJ2-7, is as follows: DARVTQTPRHKVTEMGQEVTMRCQPILGHNTVFWYRQTMMQGLELLAYFRNRAPLDDSGMPKDRFSAEMPDATLATLKIQPSEPRDSAVYFCASGSQRGRLIYEQYFGPGTRLTVT.

A note on this clonotype: An end of the junction differs from the germline gene, which may be a read error. The chain combines TRBV7-8 with TRBJ1-4, with no clear D. Germline CDR1 SGHVS, CDR2 FQNEAQ. The CDR3 is made up of 15 amino acids. CDR3 nucleotide sequence: TGTGCCAGCAGCTTAGTGGCGGCAGTTAATGAAAAGCTGTTTTTT. Translation gives CASSLVAAVNEKLFF. The full variable domain, completed using reference TRBV7-8 and TRBJ1-4, is GAGVSQSPRYKVAKRGQDVALRCDPISGHVSLFWYQQALGQGPEFLTYFQNEAQLDKSGLPSDRFFAERPEGSVSTLKIQRTQQEDSAVYLCASSLVAAVNEKLFFGSGTQLSVL.

The CDR3 nucleotides are TGTGCCAGCAGTTTTGGAGTCCGGGACTACGAGCAGTACTTC. It translates to CASSFGVRDYEQYF. The gene calls are TRBV12-3 or TRBV12-4 and TRBJ2-7; D might be TRBD2 (5 bases). The CDR3 loop spans 14 amino acids. Trimming left V 3 bases short and J 3 bases short, with 12 bases between.

This clonotype was seen repeatedly, ten times or more. The V gene is TRBV28, the J gene TRBJ2-5, with 13 bases aligning to TRBD2. Trimming took 6 bases from V and 4 from J; bases not matched to a gene: 5. Germline V gene sequence: CDR1 MDHEN, CDR2 SYDVKM. There are 15 residues in the CDR3. CDR3 DNA sequence: TGTGCCAGCAGCTCAGGACTAGCGGGAGCAGAGACCCAGTACTTC. It encodes CASSSGLAGAETQYF.

The table lists this clonotype with a few counts. The rearrangement links TRBV20-1 to TRBJ1-3; D remains ambiguous. This CDR3 has 14 residues. V was trimmed by 5 bases and J by 4 bases, leaving 15 bases between them. Looked up from germline, CDR1 is DFQATT and CDR2 is SNEGSKA (reference sequence). The CDR3 reads CSAGTRGSGNTIYF. The CDR3, as DNA: TGCAGTGCTGGCACCCGGGGATCCGGAAACACCATATATTTT.

V gene TRBV5-1 combines with J gene TRBJ2-3, with 11 bases identical to TRBD2. J lost 4 bases, V lost 4 bases, and 8 bases had no gene match. Germline CDR1 is SGHRS and CDR2 is YFSETQ. This CDR3 spans 16 amino acids. The CDR3 coding sequence is TGCGCCAGCAGCGCGACTAGCGGGATTTCTTCAGATACGCAGTATTTT. Its translation: CASSATSGISSDTQYF.

This clonotype was picked up a small number of times. In nucleotides, the CDR3 is TGTGCCAGCAGTTTACGACTAGCAGTCCACGAGCAGTACTTC. As protein: CASSLRLAVHEQYF. This rearrangement joins TRBV12-3 or TRBV12-4 to TRBJ2-5; 7 bases are a match to TRBD2. The end of the DNA aligns better with TRBJ2-7, so the J call may be wrong. The CDR3 spans 14 residues.

CDR3 protein: CASRREVRDYEQFF. The CDR3 region has the DNA TGTGCCAGCAGACGTGAAGTGCGAGACTACGAGCAGTTCTTC. The chain uses TRBV4-2 and TRBJ2-1; tentatively, D is TRBD2 (5 bases). V shed 6 bases and J shed 10 bases, with 19 bases lying between them. Germline CDR1 LGHNA, CDR2 YNFKEQ. The CDR3 is 14 residues long.

The CDR3 spells CAIKTVSSYEQYF. The CDR3 nucleotides read TGTGCCATCAAAACGGTTAGCTCCTACGAGCAGTACTTC. The chain combines TRBV10-3 with TRBJ2-7; D unresolved. Germline V gene sequence: CDR1 ENHRY, CDR2 SYGVKD. This CDR3 region has 13 residues. V was clipped by 7 bases and J by 0 bases, with 10 bases between them.

This clonotype was observed a handful of times. The chain links TRBV20-1 to TRBJ2-7; TRBD2 matches 7 bases. The V gene end was trimmed by 2 bases and the J gene end by 4 bases; junction bases not matched to a gene: 8. The CDR3 runs to 14 residues. The germline V gene encodes CDR1 DFQATT and CDR2 SNEGSKA (reference sequence). The CDR3 bases are TGCAGTGCTAGATTCCAAGCGGGAACTTACGAGCAGTACTTC. It translates to CSARFQAGTYEQYF.

In this sample, this clonotype turned up a few times. The chain has TRBV27 and TRBJ2-7; D is uncertain. This CDR3 contains 14 residues. CDR1 and CDR2 (germline): MNHEY, SMNVEV (reference sequence). The V end was cut by 0 bases, the J end by 3 bases, with 9 bases between. In nucleotides, the CDR3 is TGTGCCAGCAGTTTATCTATGGGGAACTACGAGCAGTACTTC. This translates into CASSLSMGNYEQYF.

This clonotype was observed a handful of times. The chain joins TRBV7-9 to TRBJ2-1; 8 bases agree with TRBD1. J gave up 6 bases and V 3 bases, and 7 bases lay outside the gene matches. Per the germline V gene, CDR1 is SEHNR and CDR2 is FQNEAQ (reference sequence). The CDR3 has 15 amino acids. The CDR3 DNA reads as TGTGCCAGCAGCTTTTACGGGACAGGCTCCAATGAGCAGTTCTTC. Its protein product is CASSFYGTGSNEQFF.

The chain joins TRBV24-1 to TRBJ2-1, with TRBD2 as a possible D gene (5 bases). The CDR3 has 13 residues. Looked up from germline, CDR1 is KGHDR and CDR2 is SFDVKD. Trimming removed 3 bases at V and 10 bases at J, with 12 bases between. The CDR3 is CATSDLPGSEQFF. The CDR3 bases are TGTGCCACCAGTGATCTGCCGGGGAGCGAGCAGTTCTTC.

Ten or more counts support this clonotype. The chain employs TRBV7-2 and TRBJ2-5, with 10 positions matching TRBD2. Germline CDR1 reads SGHTA; CDR2 reads FQGNSA. V shed 2 bases and J 11 bases; nucleotides not matched to a gene: 14. The CDR3 has 16 residues. CDR3 DNA: TGTGCCAGCAGCTTATCTCGGACTAGCGGTTACAATGAGCAGTACTTC. Translating gives CASSLSRTSGYNEQYF.

This clonotype was seen only a few times. The chain joins TRBV20-1 to TRBJ2-3; D might be TRBD2 (6 bases). This CDR3 has 14 residues. With 6 bases removed from V and 0 bases from J, the gap between germline ends came to 13 bases. Germline-derived CDR1 and CDR2 are DFQATT and SNEGSKA (reference sequence). The CDR3, as DNA: TGCAGTGCAACGGGACTCATTAGCACAGATACGCAGTATTTT. Its translation: CSATGLISTDTQYF.

The rearrangement uses TRBV5-6 and TRBJ2-1; D is unresolved. Germline V lookup: CDR1 SGHDT, CDR2 YYEEEE. CDR3 size: 12 residues. The germline V and J ends were trimmed by 4 bases and 8 bases, with 10 bases remaining between them. In nucleotides, the CDR3 is TGTGCCAGCAGCCCATCCAGCCATGAGCAGTTCTTC. This encodes CASSPSSHEQFF.

CDR3 residues: CASSLKHLLGYGYTF. As DNA, the CDR3 is TGTGCCAGCAGTTTGAAACATCTACTCGGCTATGGCTACACCTTC. This chain links TRBV28 with TRBJ1-2; D gene ambiguous. Germline-derived CDR1 and CDR2 are MDHEN and SYDVKM. The CDR3 extends over 15 amino acids. V lost 3 bases, J lost 4 bases, and 15 bases lay in between.

This clonotype was detected only a few times. This rearrangement joins TRBV10-3 to TRBJ2-3, with a weak D call TRBD1 (5 bases). Trimming cost V 2 bases and J 3 bases, with 6 bases left between them. The CDR3 spans 13 residues. Per germline, CDR1 ENHRY and CDR2 SYGVKD. CDR3 in amino acids: CAISEAGTDTQYF. The CDR3 DNA reads TGTGCCATCAGTGAGGCAGGGACAGATACGCAGTATTTT.